This T cell receptor (beta chain) was identified in a study of molecular identifiers for immune sequencing clone quantification (dated 2018 in TCRdb). For the study in its entirety: In a replicate experiment, RNA from roughly 20,000 or 100,000 naive CD8 T cells was split into five aliquots, four of which were sequenced. The study was a methods study using CD8 T cells to benchmark molecular-identifier clustering-based TCR repertoire sequencing (MIDCIRS) and TCR RNA copy counting. Beyond this particular receptor, the publication reports: About 3.1 recovered TCR RNA copies per cell were obtained by modeling, versus 9 to 10 by digital PCR, implying a capture efficiency of 25% to 30%. Without barcode sub-clustering, chimeric consensus sequences inflated TCR diversity; chimeras reached as high as 47%. Spiked-in Jurkat TCR RNA equal to a single cell's worth was reported to be detectable even within 1,100,000 naive CD8 T cells. The naive libraries included spiked-in Jurkat TCR RNA (roughly ten copies' worth), and this Jurkat TCR RNA is not part of the donor repertoire. Highly expanded clone sizes could be underestimated because identical TCR molecules may share a barcode. Clones above 20 RNA copies held over 99% of molecules in CMV-specific effector cells but under 1% in naive cells.

For this clonotype: No cognate antigen has been identified for it. No quality values exist for individual bases; no much larger clone is one base distant.

Library creation used PCR. Sequenced on a NextSeq 500. Bulk TCR libraries were made following a previously described method, with the TCR primers given in Table S5. The Qiagen AllPrep DNA/RNA kit was used to purify total RNA. Reads from multiple sequencing runs of the same library were pooled before analysis. Processing in the source paper ran as follows. Reads were retained only if their TCR constant sequence matched exactly, and those retained reads were trimmed to 150 nt and grouped according to their 12-nt molecular barcodes. Reads within each barcode group were sub-clustered using a 15% Levenshtein threshold, and quality-weighted consensus sequences were constructed for each RNA molecule. Non-functional sequences were discarded, and so were lower-count sequences lying one edit away from another sequence. On the basis of fitting two negative binomial distributions, barcode sub-clusters with fewer than 20% of the maximum read count were discarded. The raw public data were reprocessed by TCRdb itself: fastp quality trimming at Q25, MiXCR clonotype calling, in-frame beta chains only. Entries are consolidated by CDR3 protein sequence, retaining the most common genes and DNA. The authors' filters were not applied to this entry. The sample table holds 79,000 or so distinct CDR3 sequences, of which roughly 23% were seen once. About 0.8% of the sample comes from the top ten.

CDR1 MNHEY and CDR2 SVGEGT are derived from the germline V gene. At the junction V is shortened by 1 base and J by 5 bases; bases outside the gene matches: 6. The CDR3 sequence holds 15 residues, the cysteine and phenylalanine included. Just CDR3 DNA is preserved here, 45 bases in frame from base 1. Libraries of naive CD8 T cells were built from anywhere between roughly 17,000 and 1,000,000 sorted cells, with 10%, 30% or 50% of the purified RNA used. Naive CD8 T cells were FACS-sorted as CD8+CD4-CCR7+CD45RA+ on a BD FACSAria II into RLT Plus buffer. Approximately 9 TCR copies' worth of Jurkat RNA were spiked into roughly 17,000-1,100,000 naive CD8 T cell samples to test detection sensitivity. Enrichment of CD8 T cells was done with RosetteSep CD8+ T Cell Enrichment Cocktail plus Ficoll-Paque, and ACK red cell lysis came afterward.

Sample: naive CD8+ T cells from blood, with Jurkat cell RNA spiked in. What this sample's cell subset or site label stands for: FACS-sorted CD8+CD4-CCR7+CD45RA+ naive T cells. The chain joins TRBV6-2 or TRBV6-3 to TRBJ2-5; 8 of the junction bases match TRBD1. The sequence derives from a human donor in good health. Some libraries in this study had Jurkat cell RNA spiked in. The CDR3 sequence is CASSYYQGAQETQYF. The bases read TGTGCCAGCAGTTACTATCAGGGGGCGCAGGAGACCCAGTACTTC.